The rows below give T cell receptor beta chains drawn from one sample of a study of T cell responses to AZD1222 COVID-19 vaccine. This table comes from immunoSEQ multiplex PCR, and its TCRdb copy is limited to in-frame clones, with some not included. The sample includes around 84,000 clones, 92% of them seen just once. Sequences were derived from peripheral blood, sampled on day 0 of MenACWY control vaccination. The receptor set was obtained from an adult in good health. The conserved cysteine and the conserved F or W are not part of the CDR3 here.

TRBJ1-2 TRBV28 ASSLLEESYGYT
TRBJ2-7 TRBV28 ASSGVREQY
TRBJ1-6 TRBV6-6 ASSYSGQDSPLH
TRBJ2-5 TRBV6-1 ASSELGLGETQY
TRBJ2-1 TRBV6-5 ASSYPLAGANEQF
TRBJ2-7 TRBV7-9 ASSSQGAEQY
TRBJ2-1 TRBV11-1 ASSPGVGPLREQF
TRBJ2-2 TRBV18 ASSLRLSGGDGGELF
TRBJ2-7 TRBV28 ASSLSGTSGRYEQY
TRBJ1-2 TRBV14 ASSQVGGLPDGYT
TRBJ1-2 TRBV7-2 ASSLEGRDHGYT
TRBJ2-1 TRBV24-1 ATSRRGYNEQF
TRBJ2-1 TRBV10-3 AISPGQGSYNEQF
TRBJ2-7 TRBV28 ASTDLWEQY
TRBJ1-1 TRBV28 ASSPDREAF
TRBJ2-1 TRBV2 ASSYDTLGEQF
TRBJ1-5 TRBV11-3 ASSLTKRRANGGNQPQH
TRBJ2-3 TRBV5-4 ASSLVLAGGGTDTQY
TRBJ1-2 TRBV6-6 ASSHPSGTEGVGVYT
TRBJ1-4 TRBV6-6 ASTQAAVVTNEKLF
TRBJ1-2 TRBV10-1 ASRGSYGYT
TRBJ2-3 TRBV5-1 ASSPISTDTQY
TRBJ2-1 TRBV9 ASSVDGTVRYGEQF
TRBJ2-2 TRBV5-5 ASSLTRSGELF
TRBJ2-7 TRBV5-1 ASSLASASYEQY
TRBJ2-7 TRBV19 ASSPWDRYSYEQY
TRBJ2-7 TRBV30 AWNPRQGVPYEQY
TRBJ1-2 TRBV2 ASSDRGGSGYT
TRBJ2-3 TRBV6-5 ASRTGGAGTDTQY
TRBJ2-3 TRBV7-8 ASSPVGAGIRPTDTQY
TRBJ2-7 TRBV4-2 ASSQEHTSGGAYEQY
TRBJ1-5 TRBV19 ASSISGFGQPQH
TRBJ1-4 TRBV6-5 ASTGQLTNEKLF
TRBJ2-2 TRBV5-6 ASSRSPGTATGELF
TRBJ2-2 TRBV12-5 ASGPPVGGRATGELF
TRBJ1-3 TRBV29-1 SVTGNTIY
TRBJ2-1 TRBV19 ASKGTSGRNEQF